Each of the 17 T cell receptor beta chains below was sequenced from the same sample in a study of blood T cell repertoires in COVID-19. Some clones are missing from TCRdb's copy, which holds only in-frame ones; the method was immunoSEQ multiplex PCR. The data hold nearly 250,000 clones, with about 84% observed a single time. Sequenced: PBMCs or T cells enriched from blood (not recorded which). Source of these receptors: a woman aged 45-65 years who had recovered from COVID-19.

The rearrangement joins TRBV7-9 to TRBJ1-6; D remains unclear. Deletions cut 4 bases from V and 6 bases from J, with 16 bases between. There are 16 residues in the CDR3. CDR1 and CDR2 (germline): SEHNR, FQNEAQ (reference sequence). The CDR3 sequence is CASSSTELGLNSPLHF. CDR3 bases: TGTGCCAGCAGCTCAACCGAACTCGGACTTAATTCACCCCTCCACTTT.

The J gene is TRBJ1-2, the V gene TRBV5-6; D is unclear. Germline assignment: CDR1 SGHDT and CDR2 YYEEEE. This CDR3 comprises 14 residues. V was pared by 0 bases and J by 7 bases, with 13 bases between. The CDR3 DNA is TGTGCCAGCAGCTTGGGTGACGGGTTGCGTGGCTACACCTTC. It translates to CASSLGDGLRGYTF.

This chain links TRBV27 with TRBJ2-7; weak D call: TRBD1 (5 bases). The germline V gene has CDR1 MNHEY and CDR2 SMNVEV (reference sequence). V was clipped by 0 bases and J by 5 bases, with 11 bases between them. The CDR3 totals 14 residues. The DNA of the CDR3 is TGTGCCAGCAGTTTATCTCGACAGTCGGACGAGCAGTACTTC. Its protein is CASSLSRQSDEQYF.

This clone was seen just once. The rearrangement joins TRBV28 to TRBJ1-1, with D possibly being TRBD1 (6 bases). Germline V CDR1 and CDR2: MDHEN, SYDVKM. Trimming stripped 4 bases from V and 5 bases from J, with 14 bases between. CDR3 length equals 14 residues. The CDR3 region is CASSYTGFRTEAFF. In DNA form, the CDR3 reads TGTGCCAGCAGTTATACAGGGTTTAGGACTGAAGCTTTCTTT.

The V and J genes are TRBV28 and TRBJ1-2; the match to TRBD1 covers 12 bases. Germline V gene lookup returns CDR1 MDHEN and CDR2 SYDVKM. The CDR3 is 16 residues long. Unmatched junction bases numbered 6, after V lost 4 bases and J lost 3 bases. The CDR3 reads CASSSGDRGLYYGYTF. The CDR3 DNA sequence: TGTGCCAGCAGTTCCGGGGACAGGGGGCTATACTATGGCTACACCTTC.

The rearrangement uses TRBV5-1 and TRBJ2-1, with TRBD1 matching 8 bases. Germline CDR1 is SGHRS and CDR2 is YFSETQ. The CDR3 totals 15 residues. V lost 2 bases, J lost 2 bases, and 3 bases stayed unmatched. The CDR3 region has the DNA TGCGCCAGCAGCTTACGACAGGGGCCCTACAATGAGCAGTTCTTC. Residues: CASSLRQGPYNEQFF.

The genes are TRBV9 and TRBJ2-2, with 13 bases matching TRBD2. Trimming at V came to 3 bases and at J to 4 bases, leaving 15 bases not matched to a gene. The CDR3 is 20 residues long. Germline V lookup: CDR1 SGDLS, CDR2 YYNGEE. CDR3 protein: CASSGARGLAGVVGTGELFF. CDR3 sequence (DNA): TGTGCCAGCAGCGGCGCTCGAGGACTAGCGGGAGTGGTGGGCACCGGGGAGCTGTTTTTT.

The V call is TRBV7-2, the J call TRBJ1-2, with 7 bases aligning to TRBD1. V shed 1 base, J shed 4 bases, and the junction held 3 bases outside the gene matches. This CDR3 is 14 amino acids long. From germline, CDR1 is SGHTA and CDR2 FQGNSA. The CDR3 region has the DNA TGTGCCAGCAGCTTAGGACAGGGTTTCTATGGCTACACCTTC. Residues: CASSLGQGFYGYTF.

The CDR3 DNA sequence: TGTGCCAGCAGCTGGGGTTCACTAGACCAAGAGACCCAGTACTTC. Translating gives CASSWGSLDQETQYF. The V gene is TRBV11-1, the J gene TRBJ2-5, with a weak D call TRBD2 (5 bases). CDR1 SGHAT and CDR2 FQDESV come from the germline V gene (reference sequence). The germline V and J ends were trimmed by 4 bases and 0 bases, with 12 bases remaining between them. The CDR3 has 15 residues.

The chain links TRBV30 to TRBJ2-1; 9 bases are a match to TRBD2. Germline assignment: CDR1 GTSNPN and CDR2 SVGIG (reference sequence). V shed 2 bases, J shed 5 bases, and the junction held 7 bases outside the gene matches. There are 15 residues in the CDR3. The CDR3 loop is CAWSRDSGRNNEQFF. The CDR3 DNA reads TGTGCCTGGAGTCGAGATAGCGGGAGAAACAATGAGCAGTTCTTC.

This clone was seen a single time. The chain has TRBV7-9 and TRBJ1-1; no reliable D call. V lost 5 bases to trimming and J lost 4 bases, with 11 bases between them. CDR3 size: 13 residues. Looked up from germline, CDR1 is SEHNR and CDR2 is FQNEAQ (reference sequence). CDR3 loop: CASSPPLSTEAFF. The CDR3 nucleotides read TGTGCCAGCAGCCCCCCCCTGAGCACTGAAGCTTTCTTT.

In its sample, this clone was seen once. The CDR3 sequence is CASSPTGGLNTEAFF. In DNA, the CDR3 is TGTGCCAGCTCACCGACAGGGGGACTGAACACTGAAGCTTTCTTT. The chain joins TRBV18 to TRBJ1-1; 9 nucleotides align to TRBD1. CDR1 KGHSH and CDR2 LQKENI come from the germline V gene. V shed 3 bases and J 0 bases; nucleotides not matched to a gene: 2. The CDR3 length is 15 residues.

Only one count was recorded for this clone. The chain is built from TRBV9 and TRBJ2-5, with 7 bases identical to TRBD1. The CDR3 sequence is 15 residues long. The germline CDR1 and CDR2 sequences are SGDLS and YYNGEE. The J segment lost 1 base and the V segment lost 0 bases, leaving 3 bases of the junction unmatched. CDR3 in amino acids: CASSVEGGRQETQYF. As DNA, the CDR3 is TGTGCCAGCAGCGTAGAAGGGGGCCGCCAAGAGACCCAGTACTTC.

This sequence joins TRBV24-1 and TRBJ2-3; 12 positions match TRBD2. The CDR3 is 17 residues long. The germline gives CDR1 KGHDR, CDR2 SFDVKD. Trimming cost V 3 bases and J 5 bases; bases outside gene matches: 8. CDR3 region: CATSDPWTSGKIDTQYF. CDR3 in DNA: TGTGCCACCAGTGATCCTTGGACTAGCGGGAAGATAGATACGCAGTATTTT.

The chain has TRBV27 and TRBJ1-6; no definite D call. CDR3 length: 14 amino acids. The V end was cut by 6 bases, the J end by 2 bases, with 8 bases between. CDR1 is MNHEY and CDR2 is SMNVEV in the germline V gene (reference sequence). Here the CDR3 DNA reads TGTGCCAGCAGCCCCAATCCCTATAATTCACCCCTCCACTTT. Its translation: CASSPNPYNSPLHF.

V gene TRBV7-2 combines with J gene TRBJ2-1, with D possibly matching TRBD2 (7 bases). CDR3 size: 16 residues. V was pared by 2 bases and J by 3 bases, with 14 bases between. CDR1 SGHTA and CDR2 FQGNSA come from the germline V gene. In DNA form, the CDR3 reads TGTGCCAGCAGCTTATCTGGGGGGGCCGTCTACAATGAGCAGTTCTTC. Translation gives CASSLSGGAVYNEQFF.

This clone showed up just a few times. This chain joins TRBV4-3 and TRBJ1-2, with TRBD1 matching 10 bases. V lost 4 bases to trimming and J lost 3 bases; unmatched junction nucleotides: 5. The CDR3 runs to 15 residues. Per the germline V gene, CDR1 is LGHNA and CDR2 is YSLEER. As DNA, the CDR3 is TGCGCCAGCAGCCCGACAGGGACAGGGGACTATGGCTACACCTTC. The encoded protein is CASSPTGTGDYGYTF.